This T cell receptor beta chain originates from a study of CD8 T cells in Susac syndrome. An amount of RNA that ranged from roughly 0.5 to 1 ug was reverse transcribed with random hexamers. From the immunoSEQ multiplex PCR reads, TCRdb called clonotypes with MiXCR, one entry per CDR3 protein. This table holds around 190,000 distinct CDR3 sequences, 90% to 95% found once. Material for sequencing was CD4+ T cells from PBMCs. The receptor was isolated from a human donor with Susac syndrome.

The CDR3: CSVDWGRGGYTF. The CDR3 DNA reads TGCAGCGTTGATTGGGGGCGCGGTGGCTACACCTTC. This chain joins TRBV29-1 and TRBJ1-2, with D possibly being TRBD1 (6 bases). The CDR3 totals 12 residues. CDR1 and CDR2 from the germline V gene are SQVTM and ANQGSEA. Trimming removed 3 bases at V and 7 bases at J, with 12 bases between.